What follows are 23 T cell receptor beta chains derived from one specimen sequenced in a study of blood T cell repertoires in COVID-19. Data came from immunoSEQ multiplex PCR; TCRdb stores just in-frame clones and leaves some out. The table includes around 92,000 clones, under 80% detected once. The sample comprised peripheral blood. The receptors here all came from a man between 65 and 85 years old with COVID-19, enrolled during active disease.

The V call is TRBV28, the J call TRBJ1-1; D is unclear. The CDR3 contains 15 residues. CDR1 and CDR2 (germline): MDHEN, SYDVKM. Trimming pared 3 bases from V and 0 bases from J, leaving 11 bases between. CDR3 nucleotides: TGTGCCAGCAGTTTGTCGACAACAGTGAACACTGAAGCTTTCTTT. Amino acid sequence: CASSLSTTVNTEAFF. Full variable domain (remainder filled in from reference TRBV28 and TRBJ1-1): DVKVTQSSRYLVKRTGEKVFLECVQDMDHENMFWYRQDPGLGLRLIYFSYDVKMKEKGDIPEGYSVSREKKERFSLILESASTNQTSMYLCASSLSTTVNTEAFFGQGTRLTVV.

The chain has TRBV4-2 and TRBJ2-4; TRBD2 is a possible D gene (6 bases). The germline V and J ends were trimmed by 0 bases and 8 bases, with 17 bases remaining between them. Germline V gives CDR1 LGHNA, CDR2 YNFKEQ. This CDR3 region has 16 residues. The CDR3 DNA follows: TGTGCCAGCAGCCAAGACTTTGCTAGCGCTTTATACATTCAGTACTTC. Translation: CASSQDFASALYIQYF.

The table lists this clone with a count of one. CDR3 in DNA: TGTGCCAGCACCCCAGGGGCCAGGGTGGGTTCACCCCTCCACTTT. Translated, it gives CASTPGARVGSPLHF. The rearrangement links TRBV28 to TRBJ1-6; D might be TRBD1 (6 bases). Trimming pared 7 bases from V and 9 bases from J, leaving 19 bases between. Germline loops: CDR1 MDHEN, CDR2 SYDVKM. This CDR3 contains 15 residues.

V usage is TRBV3-1 (or the pseudogene TRBV3-2) and J usage is TRBJ2-1; possible D gene TRBD2, 6 bases. V was clipped by 5 bases and J by 8 bases, with 13 bases between them. The CDR3 is made up of 13 amino acids. CDR1 LGHDT and CDR2 YNNKEL come from the germline V gene (reference sequence). The CDR3 is CASSSNPGDEQFF. The CDR3 coding sequence is TGTGCCAGCAGCTCTAATCCGGGAGATGAGCAGTTCTTC.

V is TRBV19 and J is TRBJ2-1, with TRBD2 matching over 9 bases. The trim removed 7 bases at V and 3 bases at J, leaving 7 bases unmatched. From germline, CDR1 is LNHDA and CDR2 SQIVND (reference sequence). The CDR3 contains 15 residues. CDR3 DNA: TGTGCCAGTAAGGCCGGGACTAGCAGCTACAATGAGCAGTTCTTC. Protein sequence: CASKAGTSSYNEQFF.

This chain joins TRBV5-1 and TRBJ2-1; a weak D match, TRBD2 (6 bases). Per germline, CDR1 SGHRS and CDR2 YFSETQ. The germline V and J ends were trimmed by 1 base and 8 bases, with 16 bases remaining between them. CDR3 length equals 15 residues. The CDR3 nucleotides read TGCGCCAGCAGCTTGTACGAACTAGCTAAGGATGAGCAGTTCTTC. This codes for CASSLYELAKDEQFF.

The chain employs TRBV10-3 and TRBJ2-4; 11 nucleotides match TRBD2. Trimming cost V 3 bases and J 0 bases; bases outside gene matches: 16. The CDR3 sequence is 21 residues long. Germline V gives CDR1 ENHRY, CDR2 SYGVKD. The CDR3 reads CAISERVAGGPTRLAKNIQYF. The CDR3 coding sequence is TGTGCCATCAGTGAAAGGGTAGCGGGAGGGCCTACCAGGTTAGCCAAAAACATTCAGTACTTC.

This clone was picked up many times. V usage is TRBV7-9 and J usage is TRBJ2-1; 14 positions match TRBD2. CDR1 is SEHNR and CDR2 is FQNEAQ in the germline V gene (reference sequence). This CDR3 comprises 18 residues. Losses at the gene ends were 5 bases for V and 0 bases for J; bases not matched to a gene: 6. This chain's CDR3 is CASSTGLAGGGSYNEQFF. The DNA of the CDR3 is TGTGCCAGCAGCACCGGACTAGCGGGAGGAGGCTCCTACAATGAGCAGTTCTTC.

This chain uses TRBV28 with TRBJ2-7; D is unclear. CDR1 is MDHEN and CDR2 is SYDVKM in the germline V gene. The germline V and J ends were trimmed by 6 bases and 4 bases, with 4 bases remaining between them. This CDR3 comprises 10 residues. The CDR3: CASSRYEQYF. CDR3 in DNA: TGTGCCAGCAGCCGTTACGAGCAGTACTTC.

The chain recombines TRBV10-3 with TRBJ2-5; 7 positions agree with TRBD1. The J segment lost 2 bases and the V segment lost 6 bases, leaving 9 bases of the junction unmatched. Germline CDR1 and CDR2: ENHRY and SYGVKD. The CDR3 totals 15 residues. CDR3 sequence: CAISRQGAIQETQYF. CDR3 nucleotide sequence: TGTGCCATCAGCCGACAGGGCGCTATACAAGAGACCCAGTACTTC.

V usage is TRBV28 and J usage is TRBJ2-1, with a weak D call TRBD1 (5 bases). V gave up 2 bases and J gave up 6 bases, with 8 bases separating them. Germline V gene sequence: CDR1 MDHEN, CDR2 SYDVKM. The CDR3 is 13 amino acids. CDR3 in amino acids: CASSLGAPNEQFF. CDR3 DNA sequence: TGTGCCAGCAGTTTAGGGGCCCCCAATGAGCAGTTCTTC.

V is TRBV9 and J is TRBJ2-3; 7 nucleotides agree with TRBD1. The trim removed 2 bases at V and 2 bases at J, leaving 5 bases unmatched. The CDR3 is 15 residues long. Germline CDR1 reads SGDLS; CDR2 reads YYNGEE. The CDR3: CASSVRGLITDTQYF. CDR3 in DNA: TGTGCCAGCAGCGTGAGGGGGCTAATCACAGATACGCAGTATTTT.

This clone has just one count. This sequence joins TRBV19 and TRBJ2-3; 8 positions agree with TRBD2. This CDR3 is 16 amino acids long. Germline loops: CDR1 LNHDA, CDR2 SQIVND (reference sequence). V shed 5 bases, J shed 0 bases, and the junction held 7 bases outside the gene matches. The CDR3 bases are TGTGCCAGTAGTGGTTTAGCGGGGTTCAGCACAGATACGCAGTATTTT. This sequence encodes CASSGLAGFSTDTQYF.

V usage is TRBV5-1 and J usage is TRBJ2-7; 9 nucleotides align to TRBD1. Losses at the gene ends were 5 bases for V and 7 bases for J; bases not matched to a gene: 10. The CDR3 spans 14 residues. Germline V lookup: CDR1 SGHRS, CDR2 YFSETQ. CDR3 residues: CASRAGQGSGEQYF. The CDR3 DNA sequence: TGCGCCAGCAGGGCGGGACAGGGTAGCGGGGAGCAGTACTTC.

V gene TRBV3-1 (or the pseudogene TRBV3-2) combines with J gene TRBJ1-2; 7 nucleotides match TRBD1. Germline CDR1 reads LGHDT; CDR2 reads YNNKEL (reference sequence). V lost 6 bases, J lost 7 bases, and 8 bases stayed unmatched. The CDR3 has 13 amino acids. Written as DNA, the CDR3 is TGTGCCAGCAGGTTCCAGGGGGTAGGTGGCTACACCTTC. It codes for CASRFQGVGGYTF.

This chain connects TRBV28 to TRBJ2-1, with 8 nucleotides matching TRBD2. Looked up from germline, CDR1 is MDHEN and CDR2 is SYDVKM. This CDR3 has 16 amino acids. V trimming: 4 bases; J trimming: 0 bases; junction bases outside the gene matches: 5. The CDR3 loop reads CASSSRLASSYNEQFF. CDR3 nucleotide sequence: TGTGCCAGCAGTTCACGACTAGCGAGCTCCTACAATGAGCAGTTCTTC.

The CDR3 loop reads CASSGGLGGRRANTGELFF. DNA of the CDR3: TGTGCCAGCAGCGGAGGCCTTGGGGGCCGCAGGGCGAACACCGGGGAGCTGTTTTTT. The rearrangement uses TRBV9 and TRBJ2-2; D possibly corresponds to TRBD1 (6 bases). V lost 3 bases, J lost 0 bases, and 21 bases lay in between. The CDR3 runs to 19 residues. The V gene's germline CDR1 is SGDLS and CDR2 YYNGEE.

This clone was counted only a few times. This chain connects TRBV12-1 to TRBJ2-2; the table's D call, TRBD1, has no DNA check behind it. TRBV12-1 is designated a pseudogene. The CDR3 extends over 14 amino acids. The CDR3 reads CASAYRGSTGELFF. The CDR3 DNA follows: TGTGCCAGCGCATACAGGGGTAGCACCGGGGAGCTGTTTTTT.

This chain connects TRBV19 to TRBJ1-5, with 8 bases aligning to TRBD1. CDR3 size: 14 residues. J gave up 6 bases and V 5 bases, and 6 bases lay outside the gene matches. Germline CDR1 LNHDA, CDR2 SQIVND (reference sequence). The CDR3 region has the DNA TGTGCCAGTAGTCCTCGGACAGGGCTTCAGCCCCAGCATTTT. This translates into CASSPRTGLQPQHF. The whole variable domain, remainder taken from reference TRBV19 and TRBJ1-5, is DGGITQSPKYLFRKEGQNVTLSCEQNLNHDAMYWYRQDPGQGLRLIYYSQIVNDFQKGDIAEGYSVSREKKESFPLTVTSAQKNPTAFYLCASSPRTGLQPQHFGDGTRLSIL.

This clone showed up just once. The chain has TRBV6-2 or TRBV6-3 and TRBJ1-2; 7 nucleotides line up with TRBD1. Germline trimming cut 0 bases from V and 1 base from J; bases unmatched to any gene: 8. The CDR3 has 17 amino acids. Germline CDR1 and CDR2: MNHEY and SVGEGT. Here the CDR3 reads CASSYSILGQINYGYTF. The CDR3 coding sequence is TGTGCCAGCAGTTACTCAATCCTGGGACAGATTAACTATGGCTACACCTTC.

This CDR3 reads CASRVGGSAYNEQFF. The CDR3, as DNA: TGTGCCAGCAGGGTAGGCGGGAGCGCCTACAATGAGCAGTTCTTC. The V and J genes are TRBV2 and TRBJ2-1; 7 nucleotides agree with TRBD2. Unmatched junction bases numbered 7, after V lost 6 bases and J lost 2 bases. CDR3 length: 15 residues. Germline lookup yields CDR1 SNHLY and CDR2 FYNNEI.

This clone was recorded only once. This chain joins TRBV6-5 and TRBJ2-1; tentatively, D is TRBD2 (5 bases). This CDR3 is built from 14 residues. Germline-derived CDR1 and CDR2 are MNHEY and SVGAGI. V lost 6 bases and J 3 bases, leaving 12 bases between the germline ends. In DNA form, the CDR3 reads TGTGCCAGCAGACTAGGCTGGGACTACAATGAGCAGTTCTTC. This gives the protein CASRLGWDYNEQFF.

V and J are TRBV9 and TRBJ1-4; 7 bases map to TRBD1. The CDR3 has 16 amino acids. V gave up 4 bases and J gave up 3 bases; unmatched junction bases: 9. Germline V gives CDR1 SGDLS, CDR2 YYNGEE. DNA of the CDR3: TGTGCCAGCAGCTTGAGGCCTACAGGGGCTAATGAAAAACTGTTTTTT. It encodes CASSLRPTGANEKLFF.